The next 21 T cell receptor beta chains were all read from a single sample in a study of blood T cell repertoires in COVID-19. TCRdb's copy holds only in-frame clones and misses some; the assay was immunoSEQ multiplex PCR. The table has some 200,000 clones, approximately 82% seen once. Sequencing was performed on PBMCs or T cells enriched from blood (not recorded which). The receptors were sampled from a woman aged 55-75 years with acute COVID-19.

V and J are TRBV7-9 and TRBJ1-2; 7 bases line up with TRBD1. V lost 5 bases to trimming and J lost 4 bases; unmatched junction nucleotides: 13. CDR1 is SEHNR and CDR2 is FQNEAQ in the germline V gene (reference sequence). The length of the CDR3 is 16 residues. CDR3 sequence reads: CASSRQGGRAVYGYTF. The CDR3 DNA reads as TGTGCCAGCAGCCGCCAGGGGGGTAGGGCAGTCTATGGCTACACCTTC.

There are a few counts of this clone. Here the CDR3 DNA reads TGCGCCAGCAGCCTTAGGGACAGGGGGTTCGAGGGCTACACCTTC. This sequence encodes CASSLRDRGFEGYTF. The V call is TRBV4-3, the J call TRBJ1-2; 11 bases map to TRBD1. Unmatched junction bases numbered 9, after V lost 4 bases and J lost 8 bases. The germline CDR1 and CDR2 sequences are LGHNA and YSLEER. The CDR3 is 15 residues long.

Concerning this clone itself: The same CDR3 can be traced to other DNA sequences in this sample. The chain joins TRBV28 to TRBJ1-3; possible D gene TRBD1, 5 bases. CDR3 length: 15 amino acids. Germline assignment: CDR1 MDHEN and CDR2 SYDVKM. V dropped 5 bases and J dropped 0 bases, with 11 bases sitting between them. This CDR3 is CASSTHRISGNTIYF. As DNA, the CDR3 is TGTGCCAGCAGTACCCACAGGATCTCTGGAAACACCATATATTTT.

V gene TRBV11-3 combines with J gene TRBJ2-1; 9 bases are shared with TRBD1. CDR3 length equals 18 residues. Per the germline V gene, CDR1 is SGHNT and CDR2 is YENEEA. With V trimmed by 8 bases and J by 0 bases, 14 bases remained unmatched. As DNA, the CDR3 is TGTGCCAGCGGCCCCCGGGACAGGGAATTATTCTCCTACAATGAGCAGTTCTTC. Encoded protein: CASGPRDRELFSYNEQFF.

The chain joins TRBV27 to TRBJ2-3, with 11 bases fitting TRBD2. The CDR3 extends over 15 amino acids. Unmatched junction bases numbered 6, after V lost 6 bases and J lost 4 bases. Per germline, CDR1 MNHEY and CDR2 SMNVEV (reference sequence). In nucleotides, the CDR3 is TGTGCCAGCAGCCAACTAGCGGGGGTCCCAGATACGCAGTATTTT. Protein sequence: CASSQLAGVPDTQYF.

V and J are TRBV7-6 and TRBJ2-5, with D unclear. V lost 2 bases and J 2 bases, leaving 6 bases between the germline ends. The germline V gene encodes CDR1 SGHVS and CDR2 FNYEAQ. The CDR3 sequence is 13 residues long. CDR3 DNA sequence: TGTGCCAGCAGCTTAAAACAGCAAGAGACCCAGTACTTC. This sequence encodes CASSLKQQETQYF. Based on the CDR3 plus reference TRBV7-6 and TRBJ2-5, the full variable domain is GAGVSQSPRYKVTKRGQDVALRCDPISGHVSLYWYRQALGQGPEFLTYFNYEAQQDKSGLPNDRFSAERPEGSISTLTIQRTEQRDSAMYRCASSLKQQETQYFGPGTRLLVL.

V usage is TRBV6-2 or TRBV6-3 and J usage is TRBJ1-1; the D is unclear. CDR3 length equals 17 residues. Germline V gives CDR1 MNHEY, CDR2 SVGEGT. The V end lost 5 bases, the J end lost 3 bases, and 22 bases lay between the germline ends. The CDR3 is CASSPSWLITVDTEAFF. In DNA form, the CDR3 reads TGTGCCAGCAGTCCCTCTTGGTTGATTACGGTGGACACTGAAGCTTTCTTT.

V is TRBV2 and J is TRBJ1-2; D possibly corresponds to TRBD1 (6 bases). Germline lookup yields CDR1 SNHLY and CDR2 FYNNEI. The CDR3 has 13 residues. V was cut by 6 bases and J by 5 bases, with 13 bases left in between. The CDR3 DNA sequence: TGTGCCAGCAGAACAGGGTTATTATATGGCTACACCTTC. It codes for CASRTGLLYGYTF.

This sequence joins TRBV19 and TRBJ1-4; D may be TRBD1 (6 bases). The CDR3 covers 15 residues. V lost 6 bases and J 7 bases, leaving 18 bases between the germline ends. CDR1 is LNHDA, CDR2 SQIVND, per germline (reference sequence). The CDR3 coding sequence is TGTGCCAGTAGCCAACAGGGAGGGTTGGGTGAAAAACTGTTTTTT. It translates to CASSQQGGLGEKLFF.

The CDR3 protein is CASSHLGGADLGETQYF. The CDR3 DNA is TGTGCCAGCAGCCATTTGGGGGGGGCCGATCTAGGAGAGACCCAGTACTTC. The V gene is TRBV3-1 (or the pseudogene TRBV3-2), the J gene TRBJ2-5; maybe TRBD2 (7 bases). The CDR3 runs to 17 residues. V was trimmed by 3 bases and J by 4 bases, leaving 21 bases between them. CDR1 is LGHDT and CDR2 is YNNKEL in the germline V gene (reference sequence).

The V gene is TRBV2, the J gene TRBJ2-6; weak D call: TRBD1 (6 bases). V dropped 6 bases and J dropped 3 bases, with 12 bases sitting between them. CDR3 length equals 15 residues. Per the germline V gene, CDR1 is SNHLY and CDR2 is FYNNEI. The CDR3 nucleotides are TGTGCCAGCAGACAGGGAACCGGTGGGGCCAACGTCCTGACTTTC. Its protein is CASRQGTGGANVLTF.

This clone was detected once. This chain links TRBV3-1 (or the pseudogene TRBV3-2) with TRBJ1-1, with 7 bases aligning to TRBD1. V gave up 4 bases and J gave up 0 bases; unmatched junction bases: 5. Germline V gives CDR1 LGHDT, CDR2 YNNKEL (reference sequence). CDR3 length: 15 residues. The CDR3: CASSLFGQVNTEAFF. CDR3 in DNA: TGTGCCAGCAGCCTTTTCGGACAGGTGAACACTGAAGCTTTCTTT.

The gene calls are TRBV7-9 and TRBJ1-5; 8 bases fit TRBD1. The J segment lost 2 bases and the V segment lost 0 bases, leaving 3 bases of the junction unmatched. Germline V gene sequence: CDR1 SEHNR, CDR2 FQNEAQ (reference sequence). CDR3 length equals 16 residues. The chain's CDR3 is CASSLATGDRNQPQHF. The CDR3 bases are TGTGCCAGCAGCTTAGCGACAGGGGACCGCAATCAGCCCCAGCATTTT.

The J gene is TRBJ1-5, the V gene TRBV27; no definite D call. This CDR3 has 16 amino acids. The ends were cut back, 4 bases at V and 4 bases at J, with 17 bases in the middle. CDR1 and CDR2 (germline): MNHEY, SMNVEV (reference sequence). The CDR3: CASSSRSGIRNQPQHF. CDR3 nucleotide sequence: TGTGCCAGCAGTTCCCGGTCGGGGATACGAAATCAGCCCCAGCATTTT.

The rearrangement links TRBV7-8 to TRBJ1-5; D is undetermined. V lost 5 bases and J 5 bases, leaving 19 bases between the germline ends. Germline V lookup: CDR1 SGHVS, CDR2 FQNEAQ. The CDR3 is made up of 16 amino acids. DNA of the CDR3: TGTGCCAGCAGCCCTAATCGAGGAAGGTTGGATCAGCCCCAGCATTTT. This gives the protein CASSPNRGRLDQPQHF.

J is TRBJ2-1 and V is TRBV6-1, with a tentative D call TRBD1 (6 bases). CDR3 size: 17 residues. V was pared by 1 base and J by 2 bases, with 15 bases between. Germline V CDR1 and CDR2: MNHNS, SASEGT. For the CDR3, the DNA is TGTGCCAGCAGTGAAGAGAGGGGGTCCCTTACCTACAATGAGCAGTTCTTC. Encoded protein: CASSEERGSLTYNEQFF.

The V call is TRBV6-2 or TRBV6-3, the J call TRBJ2-7, with D unresolved. The CDR3 sequence is 13 residues long. With 4 bases removed from V and 1 base from J, the gap between germline ends came to 8 bases. CDR1 is MNHEY and CDR2 is SVGEGT in the germline V gene. CDR3 bases: TGTGCCAGCAGTTCTAGACTGTCCTACGAGCAGTACGTC. This gives the protein CASSSRLSYEQYV.

The chain is built from TRBV10-3 and TRBJ2-6, with 8 nucleotides matching TRBD2. The length of the CDR3 is 19 residues. The trim removed 4 bases at V and 0 bases at J, leaving 11 bases unmatched. The V gene's germline CDR1 is ENHRY and CDR2 SYGVKD. The CDR3 spells CAISAPGGGRHSGANVLTF. The CDR3 DNA reads TGTGCCATCAGTGCCCCCGGGGGCGGGAGGCACTCTGGGGCCAACGTCCTGACTTTC.

This chain links TRBV7-9 with TRBJ1-1; D is possibly TRBD1 (5 bases). The V end was cut by 0 bases, the J end by 11 bases, with 16 bases between. The germline CDR1 and CDR2 sequences are SEHNR and FQNEAQ (reference sequence). CDR3 length equals 14 residues. In nucleotides, the CDR3 is TGTGCCAGCAGCTTAGCTATGGAGGGGAAGGGCGCTTTCTTT. Translation gives CASSLAMEGKGAFF.

The chain employs TRBV5-1 and TRBJ1-3, with D perhaps matching TRBD1 (5 bases). The CDR3 runs 14 residues. Germline loops: CDR1 SGHRS, CDR2 YFSETQ. V shed 4 bases and J shed 9 bases, with 17 bases lying between them. CDR3 protein: CASSPSGVQGTIYF. The CDR3 bases are TGCGCCAGCAGCCCGAGCGGGGTCCAGGGCACCATATATTTT.

Of note for this clone: Mismatch with germline at one junction end may stem from a read error. Other DNA sequences from this sample encode an identical CDR3 as well. This chain uses TRBV4-3 with TRBJ2-7, with 9 bases matching TRBD1. The CDR3 has 16 amino acids. Germline loops: CDR1 LGHNA, CDR2 YSLEER. CDR3 loop: CASSQVGTGSSYEQYF. The DNA of the CDR3 is TGCGCCAGCAGTCAAGTGGGGACAGGGAGCTCCTACGAGCAGTACTTC.